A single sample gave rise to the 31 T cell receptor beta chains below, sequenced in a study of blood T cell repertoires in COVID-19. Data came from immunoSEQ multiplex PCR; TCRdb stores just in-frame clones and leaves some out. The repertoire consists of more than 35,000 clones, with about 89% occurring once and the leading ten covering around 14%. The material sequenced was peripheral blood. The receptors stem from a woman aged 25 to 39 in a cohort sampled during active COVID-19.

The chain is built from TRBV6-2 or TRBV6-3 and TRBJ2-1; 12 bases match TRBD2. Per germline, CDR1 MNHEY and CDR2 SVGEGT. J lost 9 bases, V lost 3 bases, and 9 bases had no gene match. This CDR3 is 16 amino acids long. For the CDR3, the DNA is TGTGCCAGCAGTTATATCAGACTAGCGGGAGTGGCTGAGCAGTTCTTC. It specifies CASSYIRLAGVAEQFF.

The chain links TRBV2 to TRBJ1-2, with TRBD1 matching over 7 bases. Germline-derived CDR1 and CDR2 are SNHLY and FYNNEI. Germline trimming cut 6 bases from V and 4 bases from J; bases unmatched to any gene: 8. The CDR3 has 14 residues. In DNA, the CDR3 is TGTGCCAGCAGGGACGTACAGGGGAGCTATGGCTACACCTTC. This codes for CASRDVQGSYGYTF.

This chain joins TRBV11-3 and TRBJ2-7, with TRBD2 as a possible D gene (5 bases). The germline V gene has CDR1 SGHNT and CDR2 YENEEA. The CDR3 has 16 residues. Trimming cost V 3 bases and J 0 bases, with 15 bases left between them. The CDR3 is CASSFRTRASSYEQYF. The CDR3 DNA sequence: TGTGCCAGCAGCTTCCGTACGCGGGCGAGCTCCTACGAGCAGTACTTC.

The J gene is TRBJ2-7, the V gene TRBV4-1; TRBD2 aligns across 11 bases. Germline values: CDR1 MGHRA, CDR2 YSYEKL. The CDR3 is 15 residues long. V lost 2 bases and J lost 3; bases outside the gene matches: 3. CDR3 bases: TGCGCCAGCAGCCAACTAGCGGGGGGATACTACGAGCAGTACTTC. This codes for CASSQLAGGYYEQYF.

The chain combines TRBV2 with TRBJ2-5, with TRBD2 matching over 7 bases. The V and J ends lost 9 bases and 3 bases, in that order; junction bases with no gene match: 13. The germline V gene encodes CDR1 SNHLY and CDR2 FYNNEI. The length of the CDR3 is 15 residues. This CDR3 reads CASGVGLAAKETQYF. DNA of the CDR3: TGTGCCAGTGGGGTGGGTCTAGCGGCCAAAGAGACCCAGTACTTC.

The CDR3 loop is CASSLDSGRFMTGELFF. CDR3 DNA: TGTGCCAGCAGCTTAGACAGCGGGAGGTTTATGACCGGGGAGCTGTTTTTT. This chain links TRBV7-9 with TRBJ2-2, with TRBD2 identical over 9 bases. Per the germline V gene, CDR1 is SEHNR and CDR2 is FQNEAQ (reference sequence). The CDR3 extends over 17 amino acids. V lost 1 base and J lost 5; bases outside the gene matches: 8.

CDR3 nucleotide sequence: TGCGCCAGCAGCCAAGATATCGCGGGACAGGGGAATTCACCCCTCCACTTT. Protein sequence: CASSQDIAGQGNSPLHF. The chain is built from TRBV4-3 and TRBJ1-6, with 10 nucleotides matching TRBD1. The CDR3 spans 17 residues. CDR1 and CDR2 from the germline V gene are LGHNA and YSLEER. Trimming cost V 0 bases and J 7 bases; bases outside gene matches: 6.

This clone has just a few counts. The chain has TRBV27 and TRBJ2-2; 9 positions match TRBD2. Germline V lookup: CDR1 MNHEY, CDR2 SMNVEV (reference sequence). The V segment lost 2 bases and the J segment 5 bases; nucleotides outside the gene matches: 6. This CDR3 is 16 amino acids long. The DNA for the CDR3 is TGTGCCAGCAGTTTACTTGGGACTAGCCTTACCGGGGAGCTGTTTTTT. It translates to CASSLLGTSLTGELFF.

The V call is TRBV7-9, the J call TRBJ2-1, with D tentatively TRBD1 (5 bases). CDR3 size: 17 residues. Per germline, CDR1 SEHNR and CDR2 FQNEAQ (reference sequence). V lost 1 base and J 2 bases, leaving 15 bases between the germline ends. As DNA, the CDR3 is TGTGCCAGCAGCTTAGGCATCGATTCAGGGCCCTACAATGAGCAGTTCTTC. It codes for CASSLGIDSGPYNEQFF.

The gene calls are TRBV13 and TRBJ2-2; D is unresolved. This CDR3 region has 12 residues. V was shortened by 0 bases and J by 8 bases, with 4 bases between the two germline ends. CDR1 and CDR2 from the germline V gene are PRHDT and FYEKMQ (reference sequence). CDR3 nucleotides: TGTGCCAGCAGCTTAGGGCGGGGGGAGCTGTTTTTT. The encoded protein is CASSLGRGELFF. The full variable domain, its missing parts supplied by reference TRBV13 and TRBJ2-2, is AAGVIQSPRHLIKEKRETATLKCYPIPRHDTVYWYQQGPGQDPQFLISFYEKMQSDKGSIPDRFSAQQFSDYHSELNMSSLELGDSALYFCASSLGRGELFFGEGSRLTVL.

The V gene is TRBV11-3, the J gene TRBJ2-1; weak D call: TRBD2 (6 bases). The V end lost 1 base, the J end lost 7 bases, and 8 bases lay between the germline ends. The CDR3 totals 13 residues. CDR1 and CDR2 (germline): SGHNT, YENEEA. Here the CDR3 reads CASSLAGVNEQFF. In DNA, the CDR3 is TGTGCCAGCAGCTTAGCGGGAGTTAATGAGCAGTTCTTC.

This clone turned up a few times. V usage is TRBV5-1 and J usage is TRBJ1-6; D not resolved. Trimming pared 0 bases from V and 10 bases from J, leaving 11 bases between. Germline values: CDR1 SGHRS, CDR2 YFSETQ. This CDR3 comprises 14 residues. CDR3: CASSLGQVESPLHF. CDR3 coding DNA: TGCGCCAGCAGCTTGGGGCAGGTGGAATCACCCCTCCACTTT.

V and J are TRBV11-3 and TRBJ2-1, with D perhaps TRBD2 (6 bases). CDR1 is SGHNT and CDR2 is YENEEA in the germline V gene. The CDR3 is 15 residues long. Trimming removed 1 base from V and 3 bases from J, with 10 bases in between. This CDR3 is CASSLVAEGYNEQFF. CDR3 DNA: TGTGCCAGCAGCTTAGTAGCGGAGGGCTACAATGAGCAGTTCTTC.

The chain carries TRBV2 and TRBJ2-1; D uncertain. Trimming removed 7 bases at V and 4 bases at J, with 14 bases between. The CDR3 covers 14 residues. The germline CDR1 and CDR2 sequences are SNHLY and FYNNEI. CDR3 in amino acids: CASNPYLLYNEQFF. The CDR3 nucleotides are TGTGCCAGCAACCCCTATCTTCTATACAATGAGCAGTTCTTC.

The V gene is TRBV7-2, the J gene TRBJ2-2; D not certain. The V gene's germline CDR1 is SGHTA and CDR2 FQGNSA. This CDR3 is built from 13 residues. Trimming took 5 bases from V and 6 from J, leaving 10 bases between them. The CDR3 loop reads CASSPWASGELFF. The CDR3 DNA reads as TGTGCCAGCAGCCCGTGGGCATCCGGGGAGCTGTTTTTT. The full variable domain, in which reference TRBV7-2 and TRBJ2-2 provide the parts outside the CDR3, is GAGVSQSPSNKVTEKGKDVELRCDPISGHTALYWYRQSLGQGLEFLIYFQGNSAPDKSGLPSDRFSAERTGGSVSTLTIQRTQQEDSAVYLCASSPWASGELFFGEGSRLTVL.

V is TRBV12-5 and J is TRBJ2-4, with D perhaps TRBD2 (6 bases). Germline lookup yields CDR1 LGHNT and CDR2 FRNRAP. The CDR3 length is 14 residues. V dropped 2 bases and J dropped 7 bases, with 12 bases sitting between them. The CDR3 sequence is CASGLSAGRNIQYF. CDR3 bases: TGTGCTAGTGGTTTGTCGGCAGGGAGGAACATTCAGTACTTC.

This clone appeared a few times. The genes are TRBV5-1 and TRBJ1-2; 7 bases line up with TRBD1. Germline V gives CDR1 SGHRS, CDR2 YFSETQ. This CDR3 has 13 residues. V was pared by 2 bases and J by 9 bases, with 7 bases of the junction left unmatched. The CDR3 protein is CASSFRDRGSYTF. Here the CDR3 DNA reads TGCGCCAGCAGCTTCCGGGACAGAGGAAGCTACACCTTC. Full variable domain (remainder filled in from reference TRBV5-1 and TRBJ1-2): KAGVTQTPRYLIKTRGQQVTLSCSPISGHRSVSWYQQTPGQGLQFLFEYFSETQRNKGNFPGRFSGRQFSNSRSEMNVSTLELGDSALYLCASSFRDRGSYTFGSGTRLTVV.

CDR3 bases: TGTGCCAGCAACACCGGACAGAATGAAAAACTGTTTTTT. Protein: CASNTGQNEKLFF. The genes are TRBV6-6 and TRBJ1-4; possibly TRBD1 for D (6 bases). Trimming pared 7 bases from V and 5 bases from J, leaving 11 bases between. Germline CDR1 MNHNY, CDR2 SVGAGI (reference sequence). CDR3 length equals 13 residues.

As DNA, the CDR3 is TGTGCCAGCAGGGACCCTAGCGGGAGGGCCCACGAGCAGTACTTC. This encodes CASRDPSGRAHEQYF. The chain carries TRBV28 and TRBJ2-7; 12 positions agree with TRBD2. The V and J ends lost 6 bases and 5 bases, in that order; junction bases with no gene match: 8. Germline-derived CDR1 and CDR2 are MDHEN and SYDVKM. This CDR3 is built from 15 residues.

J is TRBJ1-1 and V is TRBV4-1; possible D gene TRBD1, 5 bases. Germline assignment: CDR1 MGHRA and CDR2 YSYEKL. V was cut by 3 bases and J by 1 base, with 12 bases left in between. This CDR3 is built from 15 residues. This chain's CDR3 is CASSQTGVGNTEAFF. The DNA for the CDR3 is TGCGCCAGCAGCCAGACGGGGGTCGGGAACACTGAAGCTTTCTTT.

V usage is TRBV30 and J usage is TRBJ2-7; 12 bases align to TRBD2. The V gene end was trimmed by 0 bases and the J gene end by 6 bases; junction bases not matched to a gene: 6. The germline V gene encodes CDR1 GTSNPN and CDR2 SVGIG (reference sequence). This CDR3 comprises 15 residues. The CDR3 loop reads CAWSVASGRAAEQYF. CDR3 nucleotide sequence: TGTGCCTGGAGTGTTGCTAGCGGGAGGGCCGCCGAGCAGTACTTC.

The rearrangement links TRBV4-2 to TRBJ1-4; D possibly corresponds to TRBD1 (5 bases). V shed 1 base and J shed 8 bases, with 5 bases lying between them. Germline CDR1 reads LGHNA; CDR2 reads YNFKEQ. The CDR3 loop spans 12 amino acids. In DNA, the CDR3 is TGTGCCAGCAGCCAAGGGGGCGAAAAACTGTTTTTT. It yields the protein CASSQGGEKLFF.

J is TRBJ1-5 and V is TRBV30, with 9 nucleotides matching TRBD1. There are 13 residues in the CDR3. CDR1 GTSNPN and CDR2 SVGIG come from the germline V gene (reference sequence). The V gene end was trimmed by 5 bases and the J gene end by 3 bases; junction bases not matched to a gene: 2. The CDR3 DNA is TGTGCCTGGGGACAGGGGTACAATCAGCCCCAGCATTTT. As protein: CAWGQGYNQPQHF.

The CDR3 sequence is CASSTLTGIHGYTF. The DNA for the CDR3 is TGTGCCAGCAGTACCCTGACAGGGATCCATGGCTACACCTTC. The chain employs TRBV6-5 and TRBJ1-2; 7 bases agree with TRBD1. Germline V gene sequence: CDR1 MNHEY, CDR2 SVGAGI. This CDR3 is built from 14 residues. J lost 6 bases, V lost 5 bases, and 9 bases had no gene match.

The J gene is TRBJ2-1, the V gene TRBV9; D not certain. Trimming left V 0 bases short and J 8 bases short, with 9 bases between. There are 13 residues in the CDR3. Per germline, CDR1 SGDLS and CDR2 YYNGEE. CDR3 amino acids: CASSVGGDHEQFF. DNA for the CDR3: TGTGCCAGCAGCGTAGGAGGAGATCATGAGCAGTTCTTC.

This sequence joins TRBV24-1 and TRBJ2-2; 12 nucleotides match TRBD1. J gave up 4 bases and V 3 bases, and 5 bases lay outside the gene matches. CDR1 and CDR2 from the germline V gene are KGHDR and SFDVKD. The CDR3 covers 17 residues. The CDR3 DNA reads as TGTGCCACCAGTGATCCCAGGGACAGGGGGCCCACCGGGGAGCTGTTTTTT. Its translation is CATSDPRDRGPTGELFF.

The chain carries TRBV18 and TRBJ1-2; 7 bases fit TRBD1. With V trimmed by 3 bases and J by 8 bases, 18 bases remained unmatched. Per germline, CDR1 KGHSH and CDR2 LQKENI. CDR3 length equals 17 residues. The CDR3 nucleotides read TGTGCCAGCTCACCGGCCCAGGGGGGTTTTGCTACTCGGGGCTACACCTTC. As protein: CASSPAQGGFATRGYTF.

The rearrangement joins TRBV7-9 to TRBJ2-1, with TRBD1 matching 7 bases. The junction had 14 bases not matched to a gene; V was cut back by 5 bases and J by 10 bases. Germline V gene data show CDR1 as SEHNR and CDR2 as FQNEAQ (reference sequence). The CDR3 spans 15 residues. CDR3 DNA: TGTGCCAGCAGCCGAACAGGGGTACCCAACCGGGAGCAGTTCTTC. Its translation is CASSRTGVPNREQFF.

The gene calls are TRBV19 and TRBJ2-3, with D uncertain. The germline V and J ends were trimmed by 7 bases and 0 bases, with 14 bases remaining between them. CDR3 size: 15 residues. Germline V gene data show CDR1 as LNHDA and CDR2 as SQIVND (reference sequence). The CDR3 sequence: CASKLPPGSTDTQYF. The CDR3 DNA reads TGTGCCAGTAAATTACCTCCCGGGAGCACAGATACGCAGTATTTT. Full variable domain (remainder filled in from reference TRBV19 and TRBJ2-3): DGGITQSPKYLFRKEGQNVTLSCEQNLNHDAMYWYRQDPGQGLRLIYYSQIVNDFQKGDIAEGYSVSREKKESFPLTVTSAQKNPTAFYLCASKLPPGSTDTQYFGPGTRLTVL.

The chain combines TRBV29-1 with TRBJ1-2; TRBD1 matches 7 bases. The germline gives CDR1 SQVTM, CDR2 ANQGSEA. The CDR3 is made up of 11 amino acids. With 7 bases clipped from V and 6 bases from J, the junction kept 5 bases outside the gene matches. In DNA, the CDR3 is TGCAGCGGTAGACAGGGAGATGGCTACACCTTC. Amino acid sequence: CSGRQGDGYTF.

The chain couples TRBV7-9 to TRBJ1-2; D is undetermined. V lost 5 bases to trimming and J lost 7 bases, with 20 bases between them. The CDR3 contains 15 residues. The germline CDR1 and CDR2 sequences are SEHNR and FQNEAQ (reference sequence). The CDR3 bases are TGTGCCAGCAGCCACTCTCGGGTCCTAGGTCGTGGCTACACCTTC. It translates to CASSHSRVLGRGYTF.